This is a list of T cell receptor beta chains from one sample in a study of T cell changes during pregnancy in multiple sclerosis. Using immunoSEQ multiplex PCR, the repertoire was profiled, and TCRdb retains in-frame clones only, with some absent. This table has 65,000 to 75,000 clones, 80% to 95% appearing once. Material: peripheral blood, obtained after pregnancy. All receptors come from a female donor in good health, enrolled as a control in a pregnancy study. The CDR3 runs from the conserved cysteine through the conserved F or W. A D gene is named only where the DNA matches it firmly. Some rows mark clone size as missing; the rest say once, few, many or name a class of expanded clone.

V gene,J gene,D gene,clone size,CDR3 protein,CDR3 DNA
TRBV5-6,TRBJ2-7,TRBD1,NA,CASSLGRTGYDEQYF,TGTGCCAGCAGCTTGGGGCGGACAGGGTATGACGAGCAGTACTTC
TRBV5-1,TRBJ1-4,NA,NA,CASSWQGTNEKLFF,TGCGCCAGCAGCTGGCAGGGCACTAATGAAAAACTGTTTTTT
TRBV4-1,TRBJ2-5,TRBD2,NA,CASSQGTTSGQETQYF,TGCGCCAGCAGCCAAGGGACGACTAGCGGTCAAGAGACCCAGTACTTC
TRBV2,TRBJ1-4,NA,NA,CASSEGGEEKLFF,TGTGCCAGCAGTGAAGGGGGGGAGGAAAAACTGTTTTTT
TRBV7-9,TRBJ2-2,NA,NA,CASSARGSGELFF,TGTGCCAGCAGCGCTAGGGGTTCCGGGGAGCTGTTTTTT
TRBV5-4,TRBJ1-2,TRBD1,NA,CASSRPGQGNYGYTF,TGTGCCAGCAGCAGGCCGGGACAGGGGAACTATGGCTACACCTTC
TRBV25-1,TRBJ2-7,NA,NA,CASSEGQAYEQYF,TGTGCCAGCAGTGAAGGGCAAGCCTACGAGCAGTACTTC
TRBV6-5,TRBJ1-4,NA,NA,CASSPLDSQNEKLFF,TGTGCCAGCAGTCCTTTGGACAGCCAAAATGAAAAACTGTTTTTT
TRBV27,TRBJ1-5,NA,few,CASSLGGSFQPQHF,TGTGCCAGCAGTTTAGGAGGCAGTTTTCAGCCCCAGCATTTT
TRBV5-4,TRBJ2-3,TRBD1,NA,CASSLPRGLSGTQYF,TGTGCCAGCAGCTTGCCCAGGGGGCTGTCTGGTACGCAGTATTTT
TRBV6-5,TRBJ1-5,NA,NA,CASSLAGAHNQPQHF,TGTGCCAGCAGTTTAGCAGGGGCCCACAATCAGCCCCAGCATTTT
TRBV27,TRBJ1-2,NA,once,CASSGGRGNYGYTF,TGTGCCAGCAGTGGTGGCAGGGGTAACTATGGCTACACCTTC
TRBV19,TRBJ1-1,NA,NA,CASSIGQNTEAFF,TGTGCCAGTAGTATTGGGCAAAACACTGAAGCTTTCTTT
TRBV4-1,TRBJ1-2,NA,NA,CASSQDINYGYTF,TGCGCCAGCAGCCAGGACATTAACTATGGCTACACCTTC
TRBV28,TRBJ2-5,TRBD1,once,CASSPGQGVGTQYF,TGTGCCAGCAGCCCAGGACAGGGAGTTGGGACCCAGTACTTC
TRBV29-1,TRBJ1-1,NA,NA,CSVPFRGNTEAFF,TGCAGCGTCCCTTTCAGGGGTAACACTGAAGCTTTCTTT
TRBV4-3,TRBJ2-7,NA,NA,CASSQGSATVDEQYF,TGCGCCAGCAGCCAAGGAAGCGCGACTGTGGACGAGCAGTACTTC
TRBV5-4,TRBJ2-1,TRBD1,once,CASSLLGQGVNEQFF,TGTGCCAGCAGCTTGCTGGGGCAGGGGGTCAATGAGCAGTTCTTC
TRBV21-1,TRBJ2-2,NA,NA,CASSTGTKDTGELFF,TGTGCCAGCAGCACCGGGACAAAGGACACCGGGGAGCTGTTTTTT
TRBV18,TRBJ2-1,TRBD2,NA,CASSSLLAGVGNEQFF,TGTGCCAGCTCATCCCTACTAGCGGGAGTAGGGAATGAGCAGTTCTTC
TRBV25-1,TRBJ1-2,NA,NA,CASTEGESYGYTF,TGTGCCAGCACCGAGGGAGAAAGCTATGGCTACACCTTC
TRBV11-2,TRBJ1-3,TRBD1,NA,CASSLGQGGNTIYF,TGTGCCAGCAGCTTAGGACAGGGTGGAAACACCATATATTTT
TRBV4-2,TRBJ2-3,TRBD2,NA,CASSPGLAGGTDTQYF,TGTGCCAGCAGCCCCGGACTAGCGGGGGGCACAGATACGCAGTATTTT
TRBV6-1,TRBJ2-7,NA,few,CASSEQASPQYEQYF,TGTGCCAGCAGTGAACAGGCCTCCCCACAATACGAGCAGTACTTC
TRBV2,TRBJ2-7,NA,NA,CASRRSHNTYEQYF,TGTGCCAGCCGGCGGAGCCATAACACCTACGAGCAGTACTTC
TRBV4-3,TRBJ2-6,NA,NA,CASSQDPGGSGANVLTF,TGCGCCAGCAGCCAAGATCCAGGGGGGAGCGGGGCCAACGTCCTGACTTTC
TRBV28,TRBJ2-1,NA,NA,CASKRENNEQFF,TGTGCCAGCAAGAGGGAGAACAATGAGCAGTTCTTC
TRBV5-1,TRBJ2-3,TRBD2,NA,CASSLGTLAGADTQYF,TGCGCCAGCAGCTTAGGAACACTAGCGGGGGCAGATACGCAGTATTTT
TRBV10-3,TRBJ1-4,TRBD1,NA,CAISESATGGEKLFF,TGTGCCATCAGTGAGTCCGCGACAGGGGGGGAAAAACTGTTTTTT
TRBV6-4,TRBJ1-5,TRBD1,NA,CASRVTGERNQPQHF,TGTGCCAGCAGAGTAACAGGGGAACGCAATCAGCCCCAGCATTTT